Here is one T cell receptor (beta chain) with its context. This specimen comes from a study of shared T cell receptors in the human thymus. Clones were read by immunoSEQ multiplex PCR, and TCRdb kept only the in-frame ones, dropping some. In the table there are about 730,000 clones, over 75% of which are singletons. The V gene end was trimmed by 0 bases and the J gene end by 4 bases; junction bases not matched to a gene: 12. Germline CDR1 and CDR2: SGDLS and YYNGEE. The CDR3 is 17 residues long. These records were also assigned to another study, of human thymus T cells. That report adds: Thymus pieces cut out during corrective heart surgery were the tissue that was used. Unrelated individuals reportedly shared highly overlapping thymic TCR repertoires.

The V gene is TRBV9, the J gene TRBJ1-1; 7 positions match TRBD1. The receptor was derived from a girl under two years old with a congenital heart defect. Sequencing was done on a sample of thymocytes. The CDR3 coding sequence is TGTGCCAGCAGCGTAGTAGTTGAGCGGACAGGTTCCACTGAAGCTTTCTTT. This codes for CASSVVVERTGSTEAFF.